Below, 5 T cell receptor beta chains from the same sample are listed, as sequenced in a study of regulatory T cells in long-lasting Graves disease. Stated time point: newly diagnosed GD, antithyroid drugs for less than 3 months. The TCR library was made from RNA extracted from PBMCs. Arm-PCR of CDR3 regions and iRepertoire HTBI primers were used to build TCR beta libraries. TCRdb used MiXCR to reprocess the multiplex PCR reads, holding one entry per CDR3 protein. This table has around 470,000 distinct CDR3 sequences, 14% appearing once. These data also formed part of another study, on T cells in Graves' hyperthyroidism and ophthalmopathy.

The material was peripheral blood mononuclear cells (PBMCs), obtained at new diagnosis, from a patient treated with antithyroid drugs. These receptors were collected from a woman aged 50 to 65 with Graves disease.

This clonotype was seen a handful of times. The chain joins TRBV4-1 to TRBJ1-3; a possible D gene is TRBD1 (5 bases). The germline CDR1 and CDR2 sequences are MGHRA and YSYEKL. The ends were cut back, 0 bases at V and 6 bases at J, with 24 bases in the middle. This CDR3 is built from 19 residues. CDR3 sequence reads: CASSQEQVDWRGIPNTIYF. DNA of the CDR3: TGCGCCAGCAGCCAAGAACAAGTTGATTGGAGGGGAATCCCAAACACCATATATTTT.

The rearrangement uses TRBV28 and TRBJ1-2; 7 bases are shared with TRBD1. After removal of 5 bases from V and 8 bases from J, the junction contained 5 bases not matched to a gene. Germline CDR1 is MDHEN and CDR2 is SYDVKM. The CDR3 totals 12 residues. CDR3 DNA sequence: TGTGCCAGCAGTGACAGGGTGGCCGGCTACACCTTC. It specifies CASSDRVAGYTF.

This clonotype has ten or more counts. The V and J genes are TRBV28 and TRBJ2-7, with D perhaps assigned TRBD1 or TRBD2 (6 bases each). The V gene lost 1 base and the J gene lost 2 bases, with 9 bases spanning the gap. There are 14 residues in the CDR3. CDR1 and CDR2 (germline): MDHEN, SYDVKM. The CDR3 protein is CASSLSGATYEQYF. In DNA, the CDR3 is TGTGCCAGCAGTTTATCGGGGGCAACCTACGAGCAGTACTTC.

This clonotype was counted a few times. The chain carries TRBV24-1 and TRBJ1-1, with D unresolved. Germline CDR1 reads KGHDR; CDR2 reads SFDVKD. V was pared by 5 bases and J by 11 bases, with 23 bases between. This CDR3 region has 15 residues. CDR3 sequence (DNA): TGTGCCACCAGTGCACGGACTAACCAGGTTTCGGGGGCTTTCTTT. It is translated as CATSARTNQVSGAFF.

This clonotype has a handful of counts. The chain couples TRBV9 to TRBJ2-1, with D possibly being TRBD2 (5 bases). V gave up 7 bases and J gave up 3 bases, with 17 bases separating them. The CDR3 loop spans 15 amino acids. Germline V gene lookup returns CDR1 SGDLS and CDR2 YYNGEE. CDR3 in amino acids: CASAAFEGVYNEQFF. The CDR3 DNA follows: TGTGCCAGCGCAGCCTTCGAGGGCGTCTACAATGAGCAGTTCTTC.